Listed below are T cell receptor beta chains from one sample, sequenced in a study of shared clonotypes between healthy human individuals. Clones were read by immunoSEQ multiplex PCR, and TCRdb kept only the in-frame ones, dropping some. The profile covers over 750,000 clones, with 96% appearing a single time and approximately 0.2% taken by the ten largest. Sequenced input: naive CD8+ T cells sorted from blood. The receptors were sampled from a man aged 25-45 years in good health. The CDR3 runs from the conserved cysteine through the conserved F or W. A D gene is named only where the DNA matches it firmly. Some rows mark clone size as missing; the rest say once, few, many or name a class of expanded clone.

D gene	V gene	clone size	J gene	CDR3 protein	CDR3 DNA
TRBD2	TRBV7-9	-	TRBJ2-5	CASSLNGGVAGEETQYF	TGTGCCAGCAGCTTAAACGGTGGAGTAGCGGGAGAAGAGACCCAGTACTTC
-	TRBV27	-	TRBJ2-1	CASGRVENEQFF	TGTGCCAGCGGGAGAGTCGAGAATGAGCAGTTCTTC
-	TRBV5-6	-	TRBJ1-2	CASSLVSGAHYGYTF	TGTGCCAGCAGCTTGGTCTCAGGGGCTCACTATGGCTACACCTTC
-	TRBV9	-	TRBJ2-7	CASSITRGAYEQYF	TGTGCCAGCAGCATCACCAGGGGGGCCTACGAGCAGTACTTC
-	TRBV7-9	-	TRBJ2-3	CASSLADGSTDTQYF	TGTGCCAGCAGCTTAGCGGACGGGAGCACAGATACGCAGTATTTT
-	TRBV11-2	-	TRBJ2-3	CASSFPMGSTDTQYF	TGTGCCAGCAGCTTCCCGATGGGGAGCACAGATACGCAGTATTTT
-	TRBV10-3	-	TRBJ2-7	CAITLGETYEQYF	TGTGCCATCACCTTGGGGGAAACCTACGAGCAGTACTTC
TRBD1	TRBV5-4	-	TRBJ2-5	CASSVGQGETQYF	TGTGCCAGCAGCGTGGGACAGGGTGAGACCCAGTACTTC
-	TRBV18	-	TRBJ2-1	CASSLGGEQFF	TGTGCCAGCTCACTAGGTGGTGAGCAGTTCTTC
-	TRBV6-1	-	TRBJ2-1	CASNLNEQFF	TGTGCCAGCAATCTCAATGAGCAGTTCTTC
TRBD1	TRBV10-1	-	TRBJ2-1	CASSTGTGTYNEQFF	TGCGCCAGCAGTACCGGGACAGGGACCTACAATGAGCAGTTCTTC
TRBD2	TRBV27	-	TRBJ2-1	CASSFSAGGPVYEQFF	TGTGCCAGCAGTTTCTCCGCGGGAGGGCCGGTTTATGAGCAGTTCTTC
TRBD1	TRBV30	once	TRBJ2-1	CAWSVQGANEQFF	TGTGCCTGGAGTGTACAGGGGGCTAATGAGCAGTTCTTC
-	TRBV27	once	TRBJ2-7	CASSSSVRALLWEQYF	TGTGCCAGCTCTAGCAGCGTGAGGGCACTTCTGTGGGAGCAGTACTTC
-	TRBV27	-	TRBJ2-3	CASSLYSGTDTQYF	TGTGCCAGCAGTTTATATAGCGGCACAGATACGCAGTATTTT
-	TRBV5-1	-	TRBJ2-3	CASSLGQFGTDTQYF	TGCGCCAGCAGCTTAGGACAGTTTGGCACAGATACGCAGTATTTT
TRBD1	TRBV7-8	-	TRBJ1-1	CASSVARGIGTEAFF	TGTGCCAGCAGCGTCGCCAGGGGGATTGGCACTGAAGCTTTCTTT
TRBD1	TRBV19	-	TRBJ1-2	CASSIGTEYGYTF	TGTGCCAGTAGTATTGGGACAGAGTATGGCTACACCTTC
TRBD1	TRBV15	-	TRBJ2-1	CATGTGGLYNEQFF	TGTGCCACTGGGACAGGGGGCCTCTATAATGAGCAGTTCTTC
-	TRBV18	-	TRBJ2-2	CASSPPPNTGELFF	TGTGCCAGCTCACCACCGCCTAACACCGGGGAGCTGTTTTTT
TRBD1	TRBV28	-	TRBJ2-2	CASGDSAYTGELFF	TGTGCCAGCGGGGACAGCGCTTACACCGGGGAGCTGTTTTTT
-	TRBV4-1	few	TRBJ2-7	CASSLGTPAREQYF	TGCGCCAGCAGCCTCGGGACTCCGGCGCGGGAGCAGTACTTC
-	TRBV30	-	TRBJ1-1	CAWSGGVNTEAFF	TGTGCCTGGAGCGGGGGGGTGAACACTGAAGCTTTCTTT
-	TRBV25-1	-	TRBJ2-5	CASSHPSGGQGDGETQYF	TGTGCCAGCAGTCACCCATCTGGGGGGCAGGGTGATGGAGAGACCCAGTACTTC
-	TRBV4-3	-	TRBJ2-3	CASTRVFDRGADTQYF	TGCGCCAGCACTCGCGTTTTCGATCGGGGCGCAGATACGCAGTATTTT
-	TRBV27	-	TRBJ2-7	CASTYSGTRTYEQYF	TGTGCCAGCACTTACAGCGGGACAAGGACCTACGAGCAGTACTTC
-	TRBV2	-	TRBJ1-2	CASSVILGVGADYGYTF	TGTGCCAGCAGTGTTATATTAGGTGTAGGGGCGGACTATGGCTACACCTTC
-	TRBV6-1	-	TRBJ2-7	CASSVTETYEQYF	TGTGCCAGCAGTGTGACAGAAACCTACGAGCAGTACTTC
TRBD1	TRBV5-4	-	TRBJ2-3	CASSRSGTGVTDTQYF	TGTGCCAGCAGCCGTTCCGGGACAGGGGTCACAGATACGCAGTATTTT
TRBD1	TRBV5-1	-	TRBJ2-1	CASSLAGQGAYNEQFF	TGCGCCAGCAGCTTGGCCGGACAGGGGGCCTACAATGAGCAGTTCTTC
TRBD2	TRBV19	-	TRBJ2-7	CASSRGLADRTYEQYF	TGTGCCAGTAGTAGAGGGCTAGCGGACCGAACCTACGAGCAGTACTTC
-	TRBV6-5	few	TRBJ2-1	CASTRGPYNEQFF	TGTGCCAGCACCCGGGGACCGTACAATGAGCAGTTCTTC
-	TRBV7-6	few	TRBJ1-1	CASRRTRRTEAFF	TGTGCCAGCAGACGGACTAGGCGCACTGAAGCTTTCTTT
TRBD1	TRBV28	-	TRBJ2-3	CASDRGDTQYF	TGTGCCAGCGACAGGGGTGATACGCAGTATTTT
TRBD1	TRBV5-4	-	TRBJ2-1	CASSSTGFYNEQFF	TGTGCCAGCAGCTCGACAGGGTTCTACAATGAGCAGTTCTTC
TRBD2	TRBV7-9	-	TRBJ2-1	CASSLAGLAEEQFF	TGTGCCAGCAGCTTAGCGGGACTAGCGGAAGAGCAGTTCTTC
-	TRBV5-1	-	TRBJ2-5	CASSLAGGQETQYF	TGCGCCAGCAGCTTGGCTGGAGGGCAAGAGACCCAGTACTTC
-	TRBV6-5	-	TRBJ2-3	CASSSRHSTGTDTQYF	TGTGCCAGCAGTTCGCGCCATAGCACAGGCACAGATACGCAGTATTTT
TRBD2	TRBV5-4	once	TRBJ2-3	CASSGETSGSTDTQYF	TGTGCCAGCAGCGGGGAGACTAGCGGGTCCACAGATACGCAGTATTTT
TRBD1	TRBV10-3	once	TRBJ1-2	CAIRPRQGVVYGYTF	TGTGCCATCAGACCAAGACAGGGGGTTGTCTATGGCTACACCTTC
TRBD2	TRBV10-3	few	TRBJ2-2	CAITVTSGENTGELFF	TGTGCCATCACCGTCACTAGCGGGGAGAACACCGGGGAGCTGTTTTTT
-	TRBV7-9	-	TRBJ1-1	CAGGTNTEAFF	TGTGCCGGGGGGACGAACACTGAAGCTTTCTTT
-	TRBV4-1	-	TRBJ1-2	CASSQETAPFGGYTF	TGCGCCAGCAGCCAAGAGACAGCCCCATTTGGTGGCTACACCTTC
TRBD2	TRBV13	-	TRBJ2-1	CASSLGVSAGGWNEQFF	TGTGCCAGCAGCTTGGGGGTGTCAGCGGGAGGGTGGAATGAGCAGTTCTTC
TRBD2	TRBV10-1	-	TRBJ2-1	CASSESERRTSGYNEQFF	TGCGCCAGCAGTGAGTCGGAGCGAAGGACTAGCGGTTACAATGAGCAGTTCTTC
-	TRBV9	-	TRBJ2-1	CASSAAGPWAYEQFF	TGTGCCAGCAGCGCTGCGGGACCATGGGCCTATGAGCAGTTCTTC
TRBD2	TRBV28	-	TRBJ2-7	CASSLASGRALSLYEQYF	TGTGCCAGCAGTTTAGCTAGCGGGAGGGCCTTATCCCTCTACGAGCAGTACTTC
TRBD2	TRBV5-4	-	TRBJ2-1	CASSPTSGEQFF	TGTGCCAGCAGCCCGACTAGCGGGGAGCAGTTCTTC
TRBD2	TRBV7-2	-	TRBJ2-1	CASTIGASGSDGEQFF	TGTGCCAGCACCATAGGGGCTAGCGGGAGCGATGGTGAGCAGTTCTTC
-	TRBV29-1	-	TRBJ2-7	CSVIEGDSYEQYF	TGCAGCGTTATTGAGGGGGACTCCTACGAGCAGTACTTC
-	TRBV4-2	-	TRBJ2-7	CASSQDPGSSYEQYF	TGTGCCAGCAGCCAAGATCCTGGGTCGAGCTACGAGCAGTACTTC
TRBD2	TRBV29-1	once	TRBJ2-1	CSVPSGGGNEQFF	TGCAGCGTTCCTAGCGGGGGGGGTAATGAGCAGTTCTTC
TRBD1	TRBV10-3	-	TRBJ2-7	CAISTGTGPYEQYF	TGTGCCATCAGTACCGGGACAGGGCCTTACGAGCAGTACTTC
-	TRBV7-9	-	TRBJ1-4	CASSFPNEKLFF	TGTGCCAGCAGCTTCCCTAATGAAAAACTGTTTTTT